This T cell receptor beta chain was recovered during a study of OX40 agonist ivuxolimab in advanced cancers. The assay was immunoSEQ multiplex PCR, and TCRdb's table has in-frame clones only and misses some. Of 20,000 to 25,000 clones listed, approximately 80% are singletons. Notes on the study in general: Low levels of normalized T-cell clonal expansion also appeared in some nonresponders.

To note about this clone: What it recognizes is unknown.

V gave up 3 bases and J gave up 2 bases; unmatched junction bases: 5. Germline CDR1 is SNHLY and CDR2 is FYNNEI. The CDR3 consists of 15 residues. The V and J genes are TRBV2 and TRBJ2-3; 7 positions match TRBD2. The receptor comes from an adult with an advanced solid tumor such as melanoma, head and neck, liver or kidney cancer. The sample consisted of CD4+ or CD8+ T cells sorted from blood, taken in a trial of the OX40 agonist ivuxolimab. The CDR3, as DNA: TGTGCCAGCAGTGACCCAGCGGGAATCACAGATACGCAGTATTTT. This sequence encodes CASSDPAGITDTQYF.